This record looks at one T cell receptor beta chain sequence and its context. Its antigen is unidentified. This sample was taken from a study of blood T cells in healthy people across ages. Study summary: About one barcoded beta molecule per two T cells was the capture yield of template switching.

Using a J-beta primer mix together with a sample-barcoded 5' primer, a second PCR was run for about 6 to 12 cycles. Each cDNA molecule, via a template-switch adaptor with 12 random nucleotides, was tagged. No fewer than 3 million CDR3-containing paired-end reads came from each sample. One entry per CDR3 protein, called by TCRdb with MiXCR from the 5' RACE reads. The sample records about 1,400,000 distinct CDR3 sequences, roughly 45% being singletons. Study results and caveats: Older age coincided with a roughly linear decline in TCR beta diversity per million T cells.

Specimen: blood. The clonotype was recovered from a woman younger than 30 in good health.

CDR3 nucleotide sequence: TGTGCCATCAGTGAGTTGAACACCGGGGAGCTGTTTTTT. It yields the protein CAISELNTGELFF. The J gene is TRBJ2-2, the V gene TRBV10-3; D call uncertain. Trimming took 1 base from V and 1 from J, leaving 1 base between them. This CDR3 has 13 amino acids. From germline, CDR1 is ENHRY and CDR2 SYGVKD.